A single sample is the source of the 18 T cell receptor beta chains below, sequenced in a study of blood T cell repertoires in COVID-19. The protocol was immunoSEQ multiplex PCR, while the TCRdb copy is restricted to in-frame clones and leaves out a portion. The sample carries fewer than 650,000 clones, 85% to 90% recorded once. Sequencing was carried out using peripheral blood. The origin of the receptors is a woman in her 50s with COVID-19, enrolled during active disease.

In nucleotides, the CDR3 is TGCGCCAGCAGTGAGGACAGGGTGGACACTGAAGCTTTCTTT. Translated: CASSEDRVDTEAFF. The chain combines TRBV10-1 with TRBJ1-1; 7 positions agree with TRBD1. The V gene's germline CDR1 is WNHNN and CDR2 SYGVQD (reference sequence). CDR3 length equals 14 residues. Germline trimming cut 2 bases from V and 3 bases from J; bases unmatched to any gene: 3.

J is TRBJ1-5 and V is TRBV15, with D possibly matching TRBD1 (5 bases). CDR3 length: 15 amino acids. V lost 11 bases, J lost 6 bases, and 23 bases lay in between. The germline CDR1 and CDR2 sequences are LNHNV and YYDKDF (reference sequence). CDR3: CAPQASGKFGQPQHF. The CDR3 DNA is TGTGCCCCCCAAGCCTCAGGGAAATTCGGTCAGCCCCAGCATTTT.

This clone appeared a few times. V gene TRBV10-3 combines with J gene TRBJ1-5; D might be TRBD1 (6 bases). The CDR3 spans 14 residues. Trimming removed 3 bases at V and 3 bases at J, with 9 bases between. The V gene's germline CDR1 is ENHRY and CDR2 SYGVKD. CDR3 nucleotide sequence: TGTGCCATCAGTGAACAGGGTGACAATCAGCCCCAGCATTTT. Translated: CAISEQGDNQPQHF.

The chain is built from TRBV5-1 and TRBJ2-7; possibly TRBD1 for D (6 bases). CDR1 is SGHRS and CDR2 is YFSETQ in the germline V gene. There are 15 residues in the CDR3. V lost 4 bases and J 0 bases, leaving 14 bases between the germline ends. The CDR3 loop is CASSATRTASYEQYF. The CDR3 DNA sequence: TGCGCCAGCAGCGCAACACGGACAGCCTCCTACGAGCAGTACTTC.

This chain joins TRBV5-3 and TRBJ1-3; D unresolved. TRBV5-3 falls under the ORF class, with uncertain function. CDR3 length equals 17 residues. Trimming shortened V by 6 bases and J by 0 bases, and 19 bases separated the two germline ends. The CDR3 sequence: CARTRPPDSSSGNTIYF. Written as DNA, the CDR3 is TGTGCCAGAACCCGGCCCCCAGACTCGAGCTCTGGAAACACCATATATTTT.

The chain couples TRBV2 to TRBJ1-1; no definite D call. The CDR3 is made up of 13 amino acids. Trimming cost V 4 bases and J 5 bases, with 11 bases left between them. Per the germline V gene, CDR1 is SNHLY and CDR2 is FYNNEI. The CDR3 is CASSGTGRTEAFF. CDR3 in DNA: TGTGCCAGCAGTGGAACGGGTAGGACTGAAGCTTTCTTT.

The chain is built from TRBV5-6 and TRBJ1-6; maybe TRBD1 (5 bases). CDR3 size: 15 residues. V shed 3 bases and J shed 6 bases, with 13 bases lying between them. Germline CDR1 SGHDT, CDR2 YYEEEE. CDR3 amino acids: CASSSPGLGNSPLHF. The CDR3, as DNA: TGTGCCAGCAGCTCCCCGGGACTAGGTAATTCACCCCTCCACTTT.

This clone was recorded a few times. The CDR3 DNA sequence: TGTGCCAGCAGCCGGACAGCAGCCGCCCCTGGAAACACCATATATTTT. Translated: CASSRTAAAPGNTIYF. The chain employs TRBV6-2 or TRBV6-3 and TRBJ1-3, with D possibly being TRBD1 (6 bases). Germline CDR1 is MNHEY and CDR2 is SVGEGT. The CDR3 contains 16 residues. Trimming shortened V by 6 bases and J by 2 bases, and 17 bases separated the two germline ends.

V is TRBV19 and J is TRBJ2-7; D call uncertain. The V and J ends lost 0 bases and 5 bases respectively, with 5 bases between them. CDR1 and CDR2 (germline): LNHDA, SQIVND (reference sequence). This CDR3 is 12 amino acids long. This CDR3 is CASSIDPNEQYF. In DNA, the CDR3 is TGTGCCAGTAGTATAGATCCCAACGAGCAGTACTTC.

CDR3: CASGIQGMTYEQYF. In DNA, the CDR3 is TGTGCCAGCGGGATACAGGGGATGACCTACGAGCAGTACTTC. The rearrangement joins TRBV28 to TRBJ2-7, with 7 bases matching TRBD1. With 8 bases clipped from V and 2 bases from J, the junction kept 9 bases outside the gene matches. The CDR3 length is 14 residues. Germline CDR1 reads MDHEN; CDR2 reads SYDVKM.

This chain joins TRBV7-3 and TRBJ2-7, with D maybe TRBD2 (6 bases). In germline, CDR1 is SGHTA, CDR2 FQGTGA. V was clipped by 2 bases and J by 7 bases, with 12 bases between them. This CDR3 has 13 amino acids. CDR3 nucleotide sequence: TGTGCCAGCAGCTTACGGGGAGGTAGGGAGCAGTACTTC. It is translated as CASSLRGGREQYF.

The chain is built from TRBV10-3 and TRBJ2-5; 9 bases map to TRBD1. Looked up from germline, CDR1 is ENHRY and CDR2 is SYGVKD. Germline trimming cut 7 bases from V and 5 bases from J; bases unmatched to any gene: 11. This CDR3 comprises 15 residues. The CDR3: CAITRGTGTSETQYF. The CDR3 DNA reads as TGTGCCATCACTCGGGGGACAGGGACTTCGGAGACCCAGTACTTC.

The V and J genes are TRBV4-2 and TRBJ2-7; perhaps TRBD1 as D (6 bases). The CDR3 sequence is 14 residues long. Germline V lookup: CDR1 LGHNA, CDR2 YNFKEQ. V was cut by 2 bases and J by 3 bases, with 11 bases left in between. CDR3 sequence: CASSQPDSNYEQYF. The CDR3 nucleotides read TGTGCCAGCAGCCAACCGGACAGTAACTACGAGCAGTACTTC.

As regards this clone: Other DNA sequences in the sample encode the same CDR3. The chain couples TRBV30 to TRBJ1-6, with D possibly TRBD1 on 5 matching bases. Trimming stripped 0 bases from V and 5 bases from J, with 5 bases between. Per germline, CDR1 GTSNPN and CDR2 SVGIG (reference sequence). This CDR3 is built from 13 residues. DNA for the CDR3: TGTGCCTGGAGTGTAGGGGATAATTCACCCCTCCACTTT. Its protein is CAWSVGDNSPLHF.

The chain recombines TRBV6-5 with TRBJ2-7, with D perhaps TRBD2 (5 bases). Germline V CDR1 and CDR2: MNHEY, SVGAGI. Trimming took off 5 bases at V and 6 bases at J, with 17 bases between the two ends. This CDR3 has 14 residues. The CDR3 DNA follows: TGTGCCAGCAGTCACGGGCCGGAGGAGCGCGAGCAGTACTTC. This codes for CASSHGPEEREQYF.

This clone has only a few counts. At the DNA level, this CDR3 is encoded by other sequences in the same sample as well. This rearrangement joins TRBV2 to TRBJ1-5; 10 nucleotides agree with TRBD1. CDR1 and CDR2 from the germline V gene are SNHLY and FYNNEI. Unmatched junction bases numbered 4, after V lost 6 bases and J lost 2 bases. CDR3 length: 15 residues. Here the CDR3 reads CASRGDRGRNQPQHF. The CDR3 bases are TGTGCCAGCAGGGGGGACAGGGGCCGCAATCAGCCCCAGCATTTT.

The chain couples TRBV6-1 to TRBJ2-7; 7 bases align to TRBD1. Germline loops: CDR1 MNHNS, CDR2 SASEGT. The V and J ends lost 0 bases and 0 bases, in that order; junction bases with no gene match: 5. CDR3 length equals 16 residues. This chain's CDR3 is CASSEARQGYSYEQYF. The CDR3 bases are TGTGCCAGCAGTGAAGCGCGACAGGGATACTCCTACGAGCAGTACTTC.

This clone was seen once. Additional DNA sequences in this sample encode the identical CDR3. The rearrangement links TRBV6-5 to TRBJ2-3, with 7 bases matching TRBD2. The CDR3 has 15 residues. V was clipped by 0 bases and J by 1 base; unmatched bases: 1. From germline, CDR1 is MNHEY and CDR2 SVGAGI. In DNA, the CDR3 is TGTGCCAGCAGTTACTCAGGGAGGGGCACAGATACGCAGTATTTT. Its translation is CASSYSGRGTDTQYF.